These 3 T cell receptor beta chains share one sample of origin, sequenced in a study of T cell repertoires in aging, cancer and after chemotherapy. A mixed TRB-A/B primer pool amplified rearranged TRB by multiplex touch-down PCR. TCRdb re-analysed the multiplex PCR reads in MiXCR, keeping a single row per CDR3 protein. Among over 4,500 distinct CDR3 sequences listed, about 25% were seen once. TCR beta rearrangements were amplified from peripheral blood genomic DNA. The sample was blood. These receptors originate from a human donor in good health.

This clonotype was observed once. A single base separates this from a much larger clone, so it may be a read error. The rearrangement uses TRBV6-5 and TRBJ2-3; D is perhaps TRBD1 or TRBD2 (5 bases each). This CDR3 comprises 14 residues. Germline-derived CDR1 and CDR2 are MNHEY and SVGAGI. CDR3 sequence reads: CASSFPGPSDMQYF. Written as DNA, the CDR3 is TGTGCCAGCAGTTTCCCGGGACCGTCAGATATGCAGTATTTT.

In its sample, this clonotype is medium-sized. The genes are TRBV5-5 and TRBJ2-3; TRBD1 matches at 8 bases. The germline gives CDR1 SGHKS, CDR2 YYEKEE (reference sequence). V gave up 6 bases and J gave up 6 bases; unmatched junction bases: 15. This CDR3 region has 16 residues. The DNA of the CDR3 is TGTGCCAGCACCATTCGGGCAGGGGGCTTTGGGGATACGCAGTATTTT. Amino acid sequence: CASTIRAGGFGDTQYF.

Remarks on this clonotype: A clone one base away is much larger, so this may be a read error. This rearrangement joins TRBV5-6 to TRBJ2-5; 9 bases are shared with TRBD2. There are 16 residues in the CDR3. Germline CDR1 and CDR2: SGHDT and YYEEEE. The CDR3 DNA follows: TGTGCCAGCAGCTCTCCCCCTGGCGGGGGGGCCGAGACCCACTACTTC. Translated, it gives CASSSPPGGGAETHYF. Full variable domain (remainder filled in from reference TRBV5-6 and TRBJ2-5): DAGVTQSPTHLIKTRGQQVTLRCSPKSGHDTVSWYQQALGQGPQFIFQYYEEEERQRGNFPDRFSGHQFPNYSSELNVNALLLGDSALYLCASSSPPGGGAETHYFGPGTRLLVL.